The 8 T cell receptor beta chains given below trace back to one sample, sequenced in a study of cytomegalovirus exposure and HLA in healthy donors. Primers for the PCR totalled 60 Vbeta and 13 Jbeta. Repertoires were generated with immunoSEQ multiplex PCR, while TCRdb's copy carries only in-frame clones and drops some. The sample shows 100,000 to 140,000 clones, 74% of them seen only once. The sequenced material came from PBMCs. Source of these receptors: a woman aged 35 to 49 in good health and CMV-seropositive.

This sequence joins TRBV6-6 and TRBJ1-1; 7 bases are a match to TRBD1. V was pared by 6 bases and J by 0 bases, with 4 bases of the junction left unmatched. Germline V gene sequence: CDR1 MNHNY, CDR2 SVGAGI (reference sequence). The CDR3 runs to 14 residues. The CDR3 DNA follows: TGTGCCAGCAGCCGGGGACAGATGAACACTGAAGCTTTCTTT. Amino acids: CASSRGQMNTEAFF.

The chain combines TRBV13 with TRBJ2-1, with TRBD1 matching over 10 bases. The CDR3 totals 15 residues. The germline V gene has CDR1 PRHDT and CDR2 FYEKMQ (reference sequence). With V trimmed by 5 bases and J by 8 bases, 9 bases remained unmatched. The CDR3 here is CASSPRTGGSDEQFF. The DNA of the CDR3 is TGTGCCAGCAGCCCGAGGACAGGGGGTTCCGATGAGCAGTTCTTC.

The chain has TRBV19 and TRBJ1-5, with D possibly matching TRBD1 (6 bases). V shed 5 bases and J shed 4 bases, with 15 bases lying between them. The CDR3 is 15 residues long. CDR1 is LNHDA, CDR2 SQIVND, per germline (reference sequence). CDR3 DNA: TGTGCCAGTAGTCGTGAAACAGGGTGGAATCAGCCCCAGCATTTT. It translates to CASSRETGWNQPQHF.

The rearrangement joins TRBV4-3 to TRBJ1-4, with D tentatively TRBD1 (6 bases). Germline-derived CDR1 and CDR2 are LGHNA and YSLEER. Trimming took 0 bases from V and 4 from J, leaving 12 bases between them. This CDR3 contains 16 residues. CDR3 residues: CASSQDLDRSNEKLFF. The CDR3 bases are TGCGCCAGCAGCCAAGATCTCGACAGGAGTAATGAAAAACTGTTTTTT.

This chain joins TRBV5-4 and TRBJ2-5; TRBD2 matches at 9 bases. The CDR3 is made up of 14 amino acids. Per the germline V gene, CDR1 is SGHNT and CDR2 is YYREEE (reference sequence). V dropped 4 bases and J dropped 7; count of bases not matched to a gene: 8. CDR3 sequence: CASSPGLASGTQYF. CDR3 in DNA: TGTGCCAGCAGCCCGGGACTAGCATCTGGGACCCAGTACTTC.

Regarding this clone: At one boundary the junction diverges from the germline segment, which might be a read error. The CDR3 here is CAWSGALGSGVPVF. The CDR3 coding sequence is TGTGCCTGGAGTGGCGCTTTGGGTAGCGGGGTTCCGGTGTTC. V gene TRBV30 combines with J gene TRBJ2-7, with TRBD2 matching over 8 bases. Germline values: CDR1 GTSNPN, CDR2 SVGIG (reference sequence). The length of the CDR3 is 14 residues.

The chain joins TRBV18 to TRBJ2-3; no clear D. From germline, CDR1 is KGHSH and CDR2 LQKENI. V was cut by 3 bases and J by 2 bases, with 6 bases left in between. The length of the CDR3 is 13 residues. The CDR3 DNA reads as TGTGCCAGCTCACCCTACTCCACAGATACGCAGTATTTT. Amino acids: CASSPYSTDTQYF.

A few counts support this clone. This CDR3 is also generated by other DNA sequences in the sample. The chain combines TRBV7-2 with TRBJ1-3; 7 bases are a match to TRBD1. This CDR3 comprises 16 residues. From germline, CDR1 is SGHTA and CDR2 FQGNSA. J gave up 0 bases and V 5 bases, and 7 bases lay outside the gene matches. CDR3 DNA: TGTGCCAGCAGCCCCCGACAGGGATCCTCTGGAAACACCATATATTTT. This gives the protein CASSPRQGSSGNTIYF.